This TCR beta chain was captured by sequencing in a study of T cell repertoires in cytomegalovirus infection. The overall study: Shared public TCR beta signatures pointed to both CMV infection and a matching HLA type.

One entry per CDR3 protein, called by TCRdb with MiXCR from the reads. The data show roughly 180,000 distinct CDR3 sequences, about 20% seen once. This clonotype was observed a handful of times. Its antigen is unidentified. The CDR3 runs to 15 residues. Between the trimmed V and J ends, which lost 3 bases and 7 bases, there was a span of 16 bases. Per germline, CDR1 LNHNV and CDR2 YYDKDF (reference sequence). This chain joins TRBV15 and TRBJ2-1; D is unclear. Source: CD8+ T cells from cultured PBMCs, taken from culture after CMV antigen stimulation. This clonotype was obtained from a human donor in good health (CMV status not recorded). Some clones in this sample may be carry-over from other donors' samples. The CDR3 DNA sequence: TGTGCCACCAGCAGTAGCCAAGGGCTGTGGAATGAGCAGTTCTTC. This codes for CATSSSQGLWNEQFF.